This TCR beta chain stems from a study of vaccination and CD4 T cells after COVID-19. Study in general: Overlapping SARS-CoV-2, HCoV-NL63, HCoV-OC43 and HCoV-229E spike peptides were used to stimulate cells.

Study observations and caveats: A median 86.3% of convalescent patients' SARS-CoV-2-reactive clones emerged only after vaccination.

The sample's treatment: roughly nine-day PBMC culture with coronavirus spike peptide pools or control peptides (ViraFEST assay). ViraFEST used peptide pools to expand antigen-specific T cells, then sequenced TCRs. This clonotype was detected once. Its antigen remains unidentified. The Oncomine TCR Beta short-read assay was applied to DNA of cultured CD4+ T cells. TCRdb passed the PCR reads through MiXCR, listing each CDR3 protein once. The sample carries 11,000 to 15,000 distinct CDR3 sequences, about 31% recorded once. The sequencing sample was made of cultured CD4+ T cells from blood. This sequence was found in a human donor with COVID-19.

CDR3 DNA: TGTGCCAGCAGTGAATCAACACCTACCGAGCAGTACTTC. As protein: CASSESTPTEQYF. The J gene is TRBJ2-7, the V gene TRBV2, with no clear D. The CDR3 runs to 13 residues. Germline-derived CDR1 and CDR2 are SNHLY and FYNNEI. Trimming took off 2 bases at V and 6 bases at J, with 11 bases between the two ends.